Sequencing of this T cell receptor beta chain was carried out in a study of Graves' ophthalmopathy and Graves' hyperthyroidism. CDR3 size: 14 residues. V lost 5 bases and J lost 7; bases outside the gene matches: 10. Germline CDR1 LNHNV, CDR2 YYDKDF (reference sequence). The TCR beta CDR3 regions underwent amplification from RNA transcripts. The workflow started with a first-round RT-PCR run with HTBI primers and then moved on to a second-round multiplex PCR. MiXCR, run by TCRdb on the multiplex PCR reads, gives a single entry per CDR3 protein. The sample has about 740,000 distinct CDR3 sequences, 40% seen once. Notes on the study in general: The model's ophthalmopathy progression predictions had 55% to 71% sensitivity and 72% to 75% specificity.

With respect to this clonotype: What it binds is not known.

This sequence was found in an adult man with Graves' ophthalmopathy. This rearrangement joins TRBV15 to TRBJ2-7; 8 bases agree with TRBD2. Sample: peripheral blood. The CDR3 is CATSLQRETGEQYF. The DNA of the CDR3 is TGTGCCACCAGCCTACAGCGGGAGACCGGGGAGCAGTACTTC.